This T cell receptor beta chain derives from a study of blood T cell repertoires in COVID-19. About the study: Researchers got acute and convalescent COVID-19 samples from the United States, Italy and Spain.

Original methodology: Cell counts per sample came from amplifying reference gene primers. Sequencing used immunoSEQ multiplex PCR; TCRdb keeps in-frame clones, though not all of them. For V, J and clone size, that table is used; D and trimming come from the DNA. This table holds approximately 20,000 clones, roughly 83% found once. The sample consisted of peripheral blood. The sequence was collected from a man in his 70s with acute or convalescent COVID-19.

The CDR3 DNA reads as TGTGCCAGCAGTGAACAGGGGCAGCCCCAGCATTTT. Its translation is CASSEQGQPQHF. This chain connects TRBV6-1 to TRBJ1-5, with a weak D call TRBD1 (6 bases). Germline values: CDR1 MNHNS, CDR2 SASEGT. Trimming cost V 2 bases and J 7 bases, with 6 bases left between them. This CDR3 contains 12 residues.